Here is one T cell receptor beta chain with its context. Data came from immunoSEQ multiplex PCR; TCRdb stores just in-frame clones and leaves some out. The sample contains about 73,000 clones, 94% of which appear only once. The sample originates from a study of cytomegalovirus exposure and HLA in healthy donors. Study-wide context: The 90 to 150 validation repertoires matched the roughly 700 first-cohort repertoires in platform, a later analysis reported.

The CDR3 has 16 residues. CDR1 is MNHEY and CDR2 is SMNVEV in the germline V gene (reference sequence). Unmatched junction bases numbered 2, after V lost 4 bases and J lost 0 bases. The sample was PBMCs. This chain links TRBV27 with TRBJ2-3; 12 bases are shared with TRBD2. This TCR was sampled from a woman younger than 30 in good health and CMV-seronegative. CDR3 sequence (DNA): TGTGCCAGCAGTTGGACTAGCGGGGCGAGCACAGATACGCAGTATTTT. Its translation is CASSWTSGASTDTQYF.